Listed below are T cell receptor beta chains from one sample, sequenced in a study of cytomegalovirus exposure and HLA in healthy donors. The method was immunoSEQ multiplex PCR; TCRdb's version includes in-frame clones alone and lacks a portion of them. The table lists approximately 150,000 clones, over 75% of them singletons. Sequencing was performed on PBMCs. These TCRs come from a male donor in good health and CMV-seronegative. Both conserved end residues are part of each CDR3. The D gene is left open where the match is weak. Size tells how often a clone was seen (once, few, many) or the class of an expanded clone, and some rows leave it out.

>NA|TRBD1|TRBV29-1|TRBJ1-5
TGCAGCGCCGCGGACAGGGGACAGCCCCAGCATTTT
CSAADRGQPQHF
>NA|NA|TRBV15|TRBJ1-2
TGTGCCACCAGCAGAGACCCCGGACAGAGCTATGGCTACACCTTC
CATSRDPGQSYGYTF
>NA|TRBD1|TRBV6-1|TRBJ1-6
TGTGCCAGCAATATTCCGGGACAGGGAGGATCACCCCTCCACTTT
CASNIPGQGGSPLHF
>few|NA|TRBV4-3|TRBJ2-7
TGCGCCAGCAGCCAAGATAGCCAGGGACTGGACGAGCAGTACTTC
CASSQDSQGLDEQYF
>NA|NA|TRBV7-9|TRBJ2-1
TGTGCCAGCAGCTCCCCTCTAGCTGAGCAGTTCTTC
CASSSPLAEQFF
>NA|TRBD1|TRBV5-4|TRBJ2-7
TGTGCCAGCAGCTTGGGGGACAGCTCCTACGAGCAGTACTTC
CASSLGDSSYEQYF
>NA|NA|TRBV11-2|TRBJ1-1
TGTGCCAGCAGCCCTGGGGGGGGCCGGAACACTGAAGCTTTCTTT
CASSPGGGRNTEAFF
>NA|NA|TRBV6-5|TRBJ1-2
TGTGCCAGCAGTTACTCGCAGCGGGTCAACTATGGCTACACCTTC
CASSYSQRVNYGYTF
>NA|TRBD1|TRBV6-6|TRBJ2-3
TGTGCCAGCACCGGGGACAGGCGAATCCTCACAGATACGCAGTATTTT
CASTGDRRILTDTQYF
>few|TRBD1|TRBV30|TRBJ1-3
TGTGCCTGGAGCGGACAGGTATTACCTGGAAACACCATATATTTT
CAWSGQVLPGNTIYF
>NA|NA|TRBV7-9|TRBJ2-7
TGTGCCAGCAAACGAGACTCCAAATACGAGCAGTACTTC
CASKRDSKYEQYF
>NA|NA|TRBV18|TRBJ1-6
TGTGCCAGCTCACCAACTCCAGGGGATAATTCACCCCTCCACTTT
CASSPTPGDNSPLHF
>few|NA|TRBV2|TRBJ2-2
TGTGCCAGCAGTGTGAGCCAGGGCCTAGGGGAGCTGTTTTTT
CASSVSQGLGELFF
>NA|TRBD1|TRBV5-1|TRBJ1-2
TGCGCCAGCAGCTTCAAAACCCCGGGACAGGGGTTCGATGGCTACACCTTC
CASSFKTPGQGFDGYTF
>NA|TRBD2|TRBV5-4|TRBJ2-3
TGTGCCAGCAGCCCTGGGGGGGGACTAGCAGATACGCAGTATTTT
CASSPGGGLADTQYF
>NA|NA|TRBV19|TRBJ2-6
TGTGCCAGTAGTCGTCAGGATTCGTCTGGGGCCAACGTCCTGACTTTC
CASSRQDSSGANVLTF
>NA|NA|TRBV28|TRBJ1-1
TGTGCCACCAAAGGGGCAGCCGATTACACTGAAGCTTTCTTT
CATKGAADYTEAFF
>NA|NA|TRBV30|TRBJ1-4
TGTGCCTGGAGTGCGGGGGGAGGAACTAATGAAAAACTGTTTTTT
CAWSAGGGTNEKLFF
>NA|TRBD1|TRBV10-3|TRBJ2-3
TGTGCCACGAAAACAGGGGGAACAGATACGCAGTATTTT
CATKTGGTDTQYF
>few|NA|TRBV6-6|TRBJ1-5
TGTGCCAGCATCTTAAGCCTCAATCAGCCCCAGCATTTT
CASILSLNQPQHF
>NA|NA|TRBV6-1|TRBJ1-6
TGTGCCAGCAGTGACGAGGCCTTCTATAATTCACCCCTCCACTTT
CASSDEAFYNSPLHF
>NA|NA|TRBV21-1|TRBJ1-1
TGTGCCAGCAGCCCTGTCGGGGAGGCGAACACTGAAGCTTTCTTT
CASSPVGEANTEAFF
>NA|NA|TRBV7-2|TRBJ1-4
TGTGCCAGCAGCTTAACAGCGGATGATGAAAAACTGTTTTTT
CASSLTADDEKLFF
>once|TRBD2|TRBV5-1|TRBJ2-1
TGCGCCAGCAGCTTGGCCACTGGCGGGGGGTCCGAGAATGAGCAGTTCTTC
CASSLATGGGSENEQFF
>NA|NA|TRBV14|TRBJ2-1
TGTGCCAGCAGCCATTTCGAGACATACAATGAGCAGTTCTTC
CASSHFETYNEQFF
>NA|NA|TRBV30|TRBJ1-2
TGTGCCTGGAGTGTATCAGGTGGCTACACCTTC
CAWSVSGGYTF
>NA|NA|TRBV5-1|TRBJ2-1
TGCGCCAGCAGCTTAGGACGACAGAATGAGCAGTTCTTC
CASSLGRQNEQFF
>NA|TRBD1|TRBV5-5|TRBJ2-7
TGTGCCAGCAGCTTGCGGGACAGAGGGACCTACGAGCAGTACTTC
CASSLRDRGTYEQYF
>NA|TRBD1|TRBV7-6|TRBJ1-6
TGTGCCAGCAGCTTAAACACTCCGGGACAGGGAAATTCACCCCTCCACTTT
CASSLNTPGQGNSPLHF
>few|TRBD2|TRBV5-5|TRBJ2-1
TGTGCCAGCAGCTTGACTAGCGGGTCCTACAATGAGCAGTTCTTC
CASSLTSGSYNEQFF
>once|TRBD2|TRBV5-1|TRBJ2-7
TGCGCCAGCAGCTTGACTAGCGGGGGGATCATCAACGAGCAGTACTTC
CASSLTSGGIINEQYF
>NA|TRBD1|TRBV19|TRBJ2-2
TGTGCCAGTAGTATAAATACAGGGGCCGGGGAGCTGTTTTTT
CASSINTGAGELFF
>NA|NA|TRBV4-3|TRBJ2-2
TGCGCCAGCAGCCGCGCACGGGACTCGAACACCGGGGAGCTGTTTTTT
CASSRARDSNTGELFF
>NA|NA|TRBV18|TRBJ1-5
TGTGCCAGCTCACCGGGGCAGGGCTTCAATCAGCCCCAGCATTTT
CASSPGQGFNQPQHF
>few|TRBD1|TRBV5-6|TRBJ2-1
TGTGCCAGCAGCTTGGCTGGACAGGGCCAGGGTGAGCAGTTCTTC
CASSLAGQGQGEQFF
>few|NA|TRBV2|TRBJ2-5
TGTGCCAGCAGTGAACCCGTACCGGGTGGGACCCAGTACTTC
CASSEPVPGGTQYF
>few|NA|TRBV27|TRBJ2-7
TGTGCCAGCAGTTTGAACAGGGTCTCCTACGAGCAGTACTTC
CASSLNRVSYEQYF
>few|NA|TRBV10-3|TRBJ2-3
TGTGCCATTCTCCACTTGGTGACAGATACGCAGTATTTT
CAILHLVTDTQYF
>NA|NA|TRBV9|TRBJ2-2
TGTGCCAGCAGCGTAGGGAGCGGGGAGCTGTTTTTT
CASSVGSGELFF
>once|NA|TRBV5-6|TRBJ1-2
TGTGCCAGCAGCTTGTGGAGCCTCCGCTATGGCTACACCTTC
CASSLWSLRYGYTF
>NA|NA|TRBV19|TRBJ1-6
TGTGCCACCCGAAATCCCAGTCAGAATTCACCCCTCCACTTT
CATRNPSQNSPLHF
>NA|NA|TRBV4-1|TRBJ1-5
TGCGCCAGCAGCCAAGCATCCGGGACATCTAGCAATCAGCCCCAGCATTTT
CASSQASGTSSNQPQHF
>NA|NA|TRBV30|TRBJ2-3
TGTGCCTGGAGTCTAGGAGGGGATACGCAGTATTTT
CAWSLGGDTQYF
>once|TRBD1|TRBV9|TRBJ1-1
TGTGCCAGCAGCGTAGAGGGGGCCACTGAAGCTTTCTTT
CASSVEGATEAFF
>NA|NA|TRBV7-8|TRBJ2-7
TGTGCCAGCAGCCAAGGGGGTTCGGGCTCCTACGAGCAGTACTTC
CASSQGGSGSYEQYF
>NA|TRBD1|TRBV7-8|TRBJ2-1
TGTGCCAGCAGCTTAGCCGAGACAGGGACTGAGCAGTTCTTC
CASSLAETGTEQFF
>NA|NA|TRBV14|TRBJ2-2
TGTGCCAGCAGCCCCCGTAGGGGTGACACCGGGGAGCTGTTTTTT
CASSPRRGDTGELFF
>NA|NA|TRBV27|TRBJ1-5
TGTGCCAGCAGTCCCAGGCCGGATATCGGCAATCAGCCCCAGCATTTT
CASSPRPDIGNQPQHF
>once|TRBD1|TRBV6-6|TRBJ2-7
TGTGCCAGCAGTTACCTATGGGACAGGGGGCCCTACGAGCAGTACTTC
CASSYLWDRGPYEQYF
>NA|TRBD1|TRBV7-2|TRBJ1-4
TGTGCCAGCAGCACCCGACAGGGGGCTAAGGAAAAACTGTTTTTT
CASSTRQGAKEKLFF
>NA|TRBD1|TRBV19|TRBJ1-2
TGTGCCAGTGCCCGGACAGGGGCCCCTCCTAACTATGGCTACACCTTC
CASARTGAPPNYGYTF
>NA|TRBD1|TRBV7-9|TRBJ1-4
TGTGCCAGCAGCCCGGGACAGGGGGCGAGTGAAAAACTGTTTTTT
CASSPGQGASEKLFF
>NA|TRBD2|TRBV7-2|TRBJ2-5
TGTGCCAGCAGCTCTGGACTAGCGGGGGGGCGGGAGACCCAGTACTTC
CASSSGLAGGRETQYF
>NA|NA|TRBV19|TRBJ2-5
TGTGCCAGTAGTATTCAGGGTCAGGGGCAAGAGACCCAGTACTTC
CASSIQGQGQETQYF
>NA|NA|TRBV19|TRBJ1-5
TGTGCCAGTGGAGCCCAGGGGCCCCAGCATTTT
CASGAQGPQHF
>NA|NA|TRBV5-6|TRBJ2-2
TGTGCCAGCAGCTTGTTTTGGAGTAGGCAGGGGAGAACCGGGGAGCTGTTTTTT
CASSLFWSRQGRTGELFF
>NA|TRBD1|TRBV5-1|TRBJ2-2
TGCGCCAGCACGACAGGGGGCAGAACCGGGGAGCTGTTTTTT
CASTTGGRTGELFF
>NA|NA|TRBV5-1|TRBJ1-1
TGCGCCAGCAGCTTGGACAGGATGAACACTGAAGCTTTCTTT
CASSLDRMNTEAFF
>once|TRBD1|TRBV7-8|TRBJ1-1
TGTGCCAGCAGCTTAGTAACAGGGGGCGCGAGCACTGAAGCTTTCTTT
CASSLVTGGASTEAFF